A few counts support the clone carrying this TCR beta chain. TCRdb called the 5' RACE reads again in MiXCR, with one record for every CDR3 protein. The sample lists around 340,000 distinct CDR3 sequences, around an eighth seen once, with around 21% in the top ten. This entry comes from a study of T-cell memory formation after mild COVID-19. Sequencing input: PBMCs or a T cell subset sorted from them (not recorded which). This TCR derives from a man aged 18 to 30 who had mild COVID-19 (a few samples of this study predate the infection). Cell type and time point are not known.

CDR3 bases: TGTGCCAGCAGTACCGGGACACCCTACGAGCAGTACTTC. This gives the protein CASSTGTPYEQYF. V and J are TRBV7-9 and TRBJ2-7, with a weak D call TRBD1 (6 bases). The CDR3 contains 13 residues. V lost 6 bases to trimming and J lost 2 bases, with 11 bases between them. Per the germline V gene, CDR1 is SEHNR and CDR2 is FQNEAQ (reference sequence).